This TCR beta chain stems from a study of blood T cell dynamics during melanoma immunotherapy. Here immunoSEQ multiplex PCR was the method, and the copy in TCRdb shows in-frame clones only, minus some. The sample carries 8,500 to 10,000 clones, 80% to 90% recorded once. The CDR3 runs 15 residues. Trimming pared 9 bases from V and 4 bases from J, leaving 18 bases between. The germline gives CDR1 MDHEN, CDR2 SYDVKM. Regarding time point: pre-treatment baseline. Sampling occurred pretreatment (T0) and at week 3 (W3), after cycle one of checkpoint blockade. Patients with prior systemic cancer treatment, concomitant immunosuppressants, or other active malignancies were excluded.

This receptor was identified in a human donor with melanoma. The chain employs TRBV28 and TRBJ2-2, with D uncertain. Sequences were derived from blood, sampled from a patient treated with checkpoint blockade. The DNA for the CDR3 is TGTGCCAGTTCGCGGCGAAAACCAGGCACCGGGGAGCTGTTTTTT. Residues: CASSRRKPGTGELFF. Together with reference TRBV28 and TRBJ2-2, the CDR3 gives the full variable domain: DVKVTQSSRYLVKRTGEKVFLECVQDMDHENMFWYRQDPGLGLRLIYFSYDVKMKEKGDIPEGYSVSREKKERFSLILESASTNQTSMYLCASSRRKPGTGELFFGEGSRLTVL.